Listed here is a single TCR beta chain. The antigen remains unidentified. Trimming took 0 bases from V and 7 from J, leaving 16 bases between them. This CDR3 is 15 amino acids long. The germline CDR1 and CDR2 sequences are LNHDA and SQIVND (reference sequence). An amount of RNA that ranged from about 0.45 to 1 ug was reverse transcribed with random hexamers. Multiplex immunoSEQ PCR targeted 54 Vbeta and 13 Jbeta TCR beta segments. TCRdb re-derived calls from the immunoSEQ multiplex PCR reads in MiXCR, one entry per CDR3 protein. The sample consists of 330,000 or so distinct CDR3 sequences, approximately 91% of them appearing once. CD8+ and CD4+ T cells from blood underwent TCR beta sequencing. The authors negatively isolated CD8+ and CD4+ T cells and FACS-enriched TEMRA cells. The sample belongs to a study of CD8 T cells in Susac syndrome. The study, taken as a whole, reports: Only a relatively small number of individuals were included in the TCR sequencing and HLA analysis.

The material sequenced was CD8+ T cells from PBMCs. The chain is built from TRBV19 and TRBJ2-7; possibly TRBD1 for D (5 bases). This receptor was obtained from a human donor with multiple sclerosis. CDR3 sequence reads: CASSIDGRSAGEQYF. The CDR3 DNA reads TGTGCCAGTAGTATAGACGGCAGGTCCGCAGGGGAGCAGTACTTC.